This T cell receptor beta chain is drawn from a study of glioma-infiltrating T cells. Study conclusions and caveats: Above-expected tissue-blood divergence occurred in all gliomas, most in low-grade ones. Very few CDR3 sequences were shared between tissue and blood.

TCR alpha and beta CDR3 regions were amplified from RNA using iRepertoire nested multiplex PCR. For one-step reverse transcription and amplification, about 85-400 ng of tissue mRNA or PBMC total RNA was used. TCRdb ran MiXCR on the multiplex PCR reads and lists one entry per CDR3 protein. The sample contains around 170,000 distinct CDR3 sequences, approximately 40% of which appear only once. The table lists this clonotype with many counts. The antigen is undetermined. Trimming took off 5 bases at V and 3 bases at J, with 12 bases between the two ends. Germline assignment: CDR1 MNHNS and CDR2 SASEGT. The CDR3 has 14 amino acids.

This chain uses TRBV6-1 with TRBJ2-3, with a weak D call TRBD1 (5 bases). Input material: glioma tissue, nonneoplastic brain tissue, or PBMCs (not recorded which). The sequence derives from a human donor with low-grade glioma or glioblastoma, undergoing nonglioma brain surgery, or in good health (not recorded which). The CDR3 DNA follows: TGTGCCAGCAGTCCCAGGGAATCGACAGATACGCAGTATTTT. Protein product: CASSPRESTDTQYF.